Listed below are T cell receptor beta chains from one sample, sequenced in a study of control samples from healthy donors and cancer patients. Generated by immunoSEQ multiplex PCR, the TCRdb table keeps only in-frame clones and is missing some. The sample includes roughly 70,000 clones, about 94% of them seen just once. Sequenced: blood. All receptors come from a woman aged 30 to 39 in good health. CDR3s include the opening cysteine and the closing phenylalanine or tryptophan. A D gene is named only where the DNA matches it firmly. The listing skips clone size in some rows; elsewhere it reads once, few, many or a size class.

.	TRBD1	TRBV30	TRBJ1-3	TGTGCCTGGACATCCGGGACAGGGGCTGGAAACACCATATATTTT	CAWTSGTGAGNTIYF
.	TRBD1	TRBV3-1/TRBV3-2	TRBJ1-1	TGTGCCAGCCGCTCGACAGGGTTGGCAGCTTTCTTT	CASRSTGLAAFF
.	.	TRBV5-1	TRBJ1-1	TGCGCCAGCAGCTTGGCCGGCATGAACACTGAAGCTTTCTTT	CASSLAGMNTEAFF
once	.	TRBV30	TRBJ2-5	TGTGCCTGGAGTGTAAAGGGTTCAGAGACCCAGTACTTC	CAWSVKGSETQYF
.	.	TRBV6-2/TRBV6-3	TRBJ1-5	TGTGCCAGCAGTTACTATGGGGGGAGCAATCAGCCCCAGCATTTT	CASSYYGGSNQPQHF
few	.	TRBV2	TRBJ2-3	TGTGCCAGCAGCAAAAACACAGATACGCAGTATTTT	CASSKNTDTQYF
.	.	TRBV7-3	TRBJ2-2	TGTGCCAGCAGCTTAAAAAATGGTGGACCGACGACCGGGGAGCTGTTTTTT	CASSLKNGGPTTGELFF
.	TRBD1	TRBV7-9	TRBJ1-1	TGTGCCAGCAGGCTAAACAGGGGCGTCACTGAAGCTTTCTTT	CASRLNRGVTEAFF
.	.	TRBV2	TRBJ1-4	TGTGCCAGCAGCGGGGACGGGGGTCATGAAAAACTGTTTTTT	CASSGDGGHEKLFF
once	TRBD1	TRBV10-1	TRBJ2-1	TGCGCCAGCAGCCGGGACAGGAACAATGAGCAGTTCTTC	CASSRDRNNEQFF
.	TRBD2	TRBV27	TRBJ2-3	TGTGCCAGCAGTTTAGAGCGGGGGAGCACAGATACGCAGTATTTT	CASSLERGSTDTQYF
.	TRBD1	TRBV18	TRBJ1-3	TGTGCCAGCTCACCACCTTATGGACAGGGCGCTGGAAACACCATATATTTT	CASSPPYGQGAGNTIYF
once	TRBD2	TRBV3-1/TRBV3-2	TRBJ2-1	TGTGCCAGCAGCCGGAGGACTAGCGGGGACAATGAGCAGTTCTTC	CASSRRTSGDNEQFF
.	.	TRBV28	TRBJ1-2	TGTGCCAGCAGTCCCCCTGACAGATCCTATGGCTACACCTTC	CASSPPDRSYGYTF
few	TRBD1	TRBV7-9	TRBJ1-2	TGTGCCAGCAGCTTACAACAGGGGGCGGGTGGCTACACCTTC	CASSLQQGAGGYTF
.	.	TRBV15	TRBJ2-6	TGTGCCACCAGCGGCCCGACAGCTGGGGCCAACGTCCTGACTTTC	CATSGPTAGANVLTF
.	.	TRBV2	TRBJ1-2	TGTGCCAGCAGTGAAGAAGAGACAGCAAGCACCTTC	CASSEEETASTF
.	.	TRBV18	TRBJ2-3	TGTGCCAGCTCATTACAGGTGGGGGGTAGCACAGATACGCAGTATTTT	CASSLQVGGSTDTQYF
.	.	TRBV6-1	TRBJ1-1	TGTGCCACTAAACCCCCGGGCGAGATTTCCTTCTTT	CATKPPGEISFF
.	.	TRBV20-1	TRBJ2-5	TGCAGTGCTAGAGCCGAGACCCAGTACTTC	CSARAETQYF
.	.	TRBV11-3	TRBJ1-1	TGTGCCAGCAGCTTAGGCGACGGAGCTTTCTTT	CASSLGDGAFF
.	.	TRBV30	TRBJ1-1	TGTGCCTGGAGTCAGGGATGGAACACTGAAGCTTTCTTT	CAWSQGWNTEAFF
.	TRBD2	TRBV28	TRBJ2-3	TGTGCCAGCACCAAACTAGCGGGGGTTACAGATACGCAGTATTTT	CASTKLAGVTDTQYF
.	TRBD1	TRBV5-1	TRBJ2-2	TGCGCCAGCAGCGGCGGGACAGGGGGATCCGGGGAGCTGTTTTTT	CASSGGTGGSGELFF
.	.	TRBV12-3/TRBV12-4	TRBJ1-5	TGTGCCAGCAGTCAGACTGCGCACGGGCCCCAGCATTTT	CASSQTAHGPQHF
once	.	TRBV19	TRBJ1-1	TGTGCCAGTAGTATCGGGACACAGAACACTGAAGCTTTCTTT	CASSIGTQNTEAFF
.	.	TRBV7-9	TRBJ1-3	TGTGCCAGCAGCTTAGGGGTTGGAGGACCCTCTGGAAACACCATATATTTT	CASSLGVGGPSGNTIYF
once	TRBD1	TRBV10-3	TRBJ1-4	TGTGCCATCAGTGACCCAGACAGGGGGCTAAGTAATGAAAAACTGTTTTTT	CAISDPDRGLSNEKLFF
.	TRBD1	TRBV10-2	TRBJ2-5	TGCGCCAGCACCCAGACAGGGGGCCAAGAGACCCAGTACTTC	CASTQTGGQETQYF
once	.	TRBV18	TRBJ1-6	TGTGCCAGCTCACCTCCCTATAATTCACCCCTCCACTTT	CASSPPYNSPLHF